This TCR beta chain was sequenced in a study of T cells in Graves' hyperthyroidism and ophthalmopathy. Those patients with uncontrolled infection, other autoimmune disease, pregnancy or lactation were excluded. Source material for PBMCs was about 10 ml fresh peripheral blood. Regions amplified from RNA transcripts were the TCR beta CDR3 regions. First-round RT-PCR with HTBI primers amplified the TCR CDR3 region. TCRdb independently ran MiXCR on the multiplex PCR reads; one entry per CDR3 protein. The sample has under 500,000 distinct CDR3 sequences, about 14% seen once. The CDR3 runs 15 residues. V shed 6 bases and J shed 3 bases, with 15 bases lying between them. Germline V gene lookup returns CDR1 MNHNS and CDR2 SASEGT. Findings and caveats of the study: The model's output predicted ophthalmopathy at a median of about 5.9 months prior to onset.

On this clonotype itself: The antigen remains unidentified.

The chain uses TRBV6-1 and TRBJ1-5, with D perhaps TRBD1 (6 bases). Sequenced input: blood. The receptor was isolated from a man aged 45-65 years with Graves' ophthalmopathy. CDR3 sequence reads: CASSRLGQINQPQHF. The CDR3 region has the DNA TGTGCCAGCAGCCGACTTGGACAGATCAATCAGCCCCAGCATTTT.